This T cell receptor (beta chain) was sequenced during a study of T cells in Graves' hyperthyroidism and ophthalmopathy. At the level of the study: Prior to any treatment, at the point of initial diagnosis, peripheral blood was collected.

This clonotype has a handful of counts. Trimming took 5 bases from V and 0 from J; bases not matched to a gene: 6. The germline CDR1 and CDR2 sequences are SNHLY and FYNNEI. This CDR3 spans 16 amino acids. The investigators amplified TCR beta CDR3 regions from RNA transcripts. HTBI primers were used for first-round RT-PCR of the TCR CDR3. TCRdb reprocessed the multiplex PCR reads with MiXCR, giving one entry per CDR3 protein. The table shows hundreds of thousands of distinct CDR3 sequences, with 12% to 15% occurring only once. The specimen sequenced was blood. The J gene is TRBJ1-3, the V gene TRBV2; 8 nucleotides line up with TRBD1. The clonotype originates from a woman aged 18-29 years with Graves' hyperthyroidism. CDR3: CASSRTGRNSGNTIYF. The CDR3 bases are TGTGCCAGCAGTCGGACAGGGCGAAACTCTGGAAACACCATATATTTT.